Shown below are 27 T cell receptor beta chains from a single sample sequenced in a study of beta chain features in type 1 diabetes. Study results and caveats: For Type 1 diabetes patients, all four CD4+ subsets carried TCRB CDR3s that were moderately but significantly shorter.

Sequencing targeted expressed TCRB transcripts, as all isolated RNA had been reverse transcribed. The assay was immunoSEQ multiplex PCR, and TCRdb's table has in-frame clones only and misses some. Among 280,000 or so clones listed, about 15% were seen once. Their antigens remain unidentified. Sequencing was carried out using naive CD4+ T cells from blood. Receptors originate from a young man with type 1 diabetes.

The CDR3 nucleotides are TGTGCCAGTCGGGTGGGCACTGAAGCTTTCTTT. As protein: CASRVGTEAFF. The chain recombines TRBV2 with TRBJ1-1; D is unclear. Deletions cut 9 bases from V and 4 bases from J, with 9 bases between. The germline CDR1 and CDR2 sequences are SNHLY and FYNNEI. CDR3 length equals 11 residues.

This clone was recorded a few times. CDR3 in DNA: TGTGCCAGCAGTGGGACAGTTAGCAATCAGCCCCAGCATTTT. It translates to CASSGTVSNQPQHF. This rearrangement joins TRBV2 to TRBJ1-5; possibly TRBD1 for D (6 bases). With 4 bases removed from V and 0 bases from J, the gap between germline ends came to 7 bases. This CDR3 region has 14 residues. The germline gives CDR1 SNHLY, CDR2 FYNNEI.

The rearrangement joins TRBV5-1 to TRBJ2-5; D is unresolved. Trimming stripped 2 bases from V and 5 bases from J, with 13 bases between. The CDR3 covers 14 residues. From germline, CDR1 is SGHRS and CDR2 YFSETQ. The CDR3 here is CASSFYDQSETQYF. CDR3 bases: TGCGCCAGCAGCTTCTACGATCAATCGGAGACCCAGTACTTC.

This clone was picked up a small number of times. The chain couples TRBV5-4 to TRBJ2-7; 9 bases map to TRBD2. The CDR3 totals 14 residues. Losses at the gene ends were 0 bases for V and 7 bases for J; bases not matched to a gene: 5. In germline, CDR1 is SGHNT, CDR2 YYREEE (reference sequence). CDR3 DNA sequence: TGTGCCAGCAGCTTGGAGGCGGGAGGGCAGGAGCAGTACTTC. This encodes CASSLEAGGQEQYF.

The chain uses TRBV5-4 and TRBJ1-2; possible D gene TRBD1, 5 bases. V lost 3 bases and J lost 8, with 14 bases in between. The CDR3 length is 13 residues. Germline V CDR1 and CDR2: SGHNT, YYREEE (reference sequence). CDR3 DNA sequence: TGTGCCAGCAGCTGGCGGGGCGGGGAGGGCTACACCTTC. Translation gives CASSWRGGEGYTF.

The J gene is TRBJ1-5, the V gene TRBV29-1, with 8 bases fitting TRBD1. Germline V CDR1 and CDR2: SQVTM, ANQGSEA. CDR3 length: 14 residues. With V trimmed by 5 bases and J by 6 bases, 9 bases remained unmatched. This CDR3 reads CSVTIQGATQPQHF. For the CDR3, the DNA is TGCAGCGTTACCATTCAGGGGGCTACTCAGCCCCAGCATTTT.

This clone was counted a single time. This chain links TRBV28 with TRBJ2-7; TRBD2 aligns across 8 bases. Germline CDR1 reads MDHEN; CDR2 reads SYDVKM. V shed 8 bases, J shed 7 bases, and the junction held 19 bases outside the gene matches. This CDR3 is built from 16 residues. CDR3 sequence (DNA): TGTGCCAGCTTCTGGGCCGGTAACAGCGGGAGAGGAGAGCAGTACTTC. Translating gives CASFWAGNSGRGEQYF.

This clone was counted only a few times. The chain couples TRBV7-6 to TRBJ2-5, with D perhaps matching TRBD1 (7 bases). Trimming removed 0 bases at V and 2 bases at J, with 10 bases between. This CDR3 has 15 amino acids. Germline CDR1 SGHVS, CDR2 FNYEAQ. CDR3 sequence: CASSLAAGGQETQYF. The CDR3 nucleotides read TGTGCCAGCAGCTTAGCGGCAGGGGGGCAAGAGACCCAGTACTTC.

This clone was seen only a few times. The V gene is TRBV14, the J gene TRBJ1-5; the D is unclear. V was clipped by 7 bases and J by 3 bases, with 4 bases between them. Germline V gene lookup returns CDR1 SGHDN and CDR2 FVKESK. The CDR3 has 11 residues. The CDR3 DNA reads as TGTGCCAGCAACTACAATCAGCCCCAGCATTTT. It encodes CASNYNQPQHF.

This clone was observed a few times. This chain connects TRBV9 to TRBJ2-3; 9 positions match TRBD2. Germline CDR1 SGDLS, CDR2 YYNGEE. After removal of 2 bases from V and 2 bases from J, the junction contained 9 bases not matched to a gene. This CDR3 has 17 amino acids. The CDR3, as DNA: TGTGCCAGCAGCGTTAAAACTAGCGGGCTGCTCACAGATACGCAGTATTTT. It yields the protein CASSVKTSGLLTDTQYF. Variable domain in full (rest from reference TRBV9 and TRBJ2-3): DSGVTQTPKHLITATGQRVTLRCSPRSGDLSVYWYQQSLDQGLQFLIQYYNGEERAKGNILERFSAQQFPDLHSELNLSSLELGDSALYFCASSVKTSGLLTDTQYFGPGTRLTVL.

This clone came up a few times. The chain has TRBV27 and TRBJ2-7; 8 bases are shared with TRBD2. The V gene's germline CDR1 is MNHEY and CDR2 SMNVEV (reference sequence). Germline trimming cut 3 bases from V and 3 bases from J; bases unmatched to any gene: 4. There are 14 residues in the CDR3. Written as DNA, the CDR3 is TGTGCCAGCAGTTTTCGGGGGGGCCGCTACGAGCAGTACTTC. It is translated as CASSFRGGRYEQYF.

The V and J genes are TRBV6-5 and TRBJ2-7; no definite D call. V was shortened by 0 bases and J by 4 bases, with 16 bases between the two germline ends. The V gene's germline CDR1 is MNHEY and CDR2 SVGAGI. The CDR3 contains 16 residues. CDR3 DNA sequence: TGTGCCAGCAGTTACTCGAGTCGGCGGCGGATTTACGAGCAGTACTTC. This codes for CASSYSSRRRIYEQYF.

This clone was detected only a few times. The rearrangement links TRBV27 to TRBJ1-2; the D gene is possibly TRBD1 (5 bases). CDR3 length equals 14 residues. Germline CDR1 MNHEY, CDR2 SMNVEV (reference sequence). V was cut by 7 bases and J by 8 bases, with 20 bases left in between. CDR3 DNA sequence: TGTGCCAGCAATGAAGGGCAGGGAAGAGGCGGCTACACCTTC. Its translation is CASNEGQGRGGYTF.

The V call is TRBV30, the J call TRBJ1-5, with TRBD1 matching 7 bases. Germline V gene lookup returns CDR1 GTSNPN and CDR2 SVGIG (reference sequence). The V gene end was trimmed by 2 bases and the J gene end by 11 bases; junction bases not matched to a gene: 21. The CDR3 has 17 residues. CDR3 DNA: TGTGCCTGGAGTCAAGGTCAACCGGGACAGAAAGGTCGGGCCCAGCATTTT. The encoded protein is CAWSQGQPGQKGRAQHF.

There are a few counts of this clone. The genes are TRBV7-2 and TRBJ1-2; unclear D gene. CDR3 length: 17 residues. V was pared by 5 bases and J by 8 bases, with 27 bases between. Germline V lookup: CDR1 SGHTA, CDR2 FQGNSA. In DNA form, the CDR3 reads TGTGCCAGCAGCCCGAGCCCTTTAGTGTCACGTCCGTGGGGCTACACCTTC. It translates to CASSPSPLVSRPWGYTF.

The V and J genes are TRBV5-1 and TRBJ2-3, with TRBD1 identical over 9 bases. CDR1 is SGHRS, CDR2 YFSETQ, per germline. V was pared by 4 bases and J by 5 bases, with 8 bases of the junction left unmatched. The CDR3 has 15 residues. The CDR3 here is CASSAAGQGKDTQYF. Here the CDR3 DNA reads TGCGCCAGCAGCGCTGCTGGACAGGGGAAAGATACGCAGTATTTT.

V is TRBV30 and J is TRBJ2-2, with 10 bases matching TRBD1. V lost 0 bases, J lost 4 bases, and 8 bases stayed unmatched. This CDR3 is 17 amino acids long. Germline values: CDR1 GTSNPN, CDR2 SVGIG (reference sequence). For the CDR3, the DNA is TGTGCCTGGAGTGTACCGGGACAGGGGAGTGCCACCGGGGAGCTGTTTTTT. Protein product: CAWSVPGQGSATGELFF.

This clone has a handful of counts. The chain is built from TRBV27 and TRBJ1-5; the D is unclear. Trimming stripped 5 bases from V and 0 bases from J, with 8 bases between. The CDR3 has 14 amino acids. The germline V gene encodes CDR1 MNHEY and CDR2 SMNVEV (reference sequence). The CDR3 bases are TGTGCCAGCAGTCCCTATTCTAGCAATCAGCCCCAGCATTTT. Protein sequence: CASSPYSSNQPQHF.

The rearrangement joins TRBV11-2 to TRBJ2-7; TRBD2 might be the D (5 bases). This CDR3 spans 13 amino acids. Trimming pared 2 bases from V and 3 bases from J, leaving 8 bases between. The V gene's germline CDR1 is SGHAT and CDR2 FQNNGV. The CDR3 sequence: CASSLSGVYEQYF. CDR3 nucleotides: TGTGCCAGCAGCTTATCCGGGGTCTACGAGCAGTACTTC.

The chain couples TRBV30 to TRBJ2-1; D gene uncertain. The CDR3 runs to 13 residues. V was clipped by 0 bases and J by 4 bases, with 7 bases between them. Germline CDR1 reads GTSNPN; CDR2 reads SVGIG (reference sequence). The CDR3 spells CAWSVAPYNEQFF. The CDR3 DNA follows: TGTGCCTGGAGTGTAGCCCCATACAATGAGCAGTTCTTC.

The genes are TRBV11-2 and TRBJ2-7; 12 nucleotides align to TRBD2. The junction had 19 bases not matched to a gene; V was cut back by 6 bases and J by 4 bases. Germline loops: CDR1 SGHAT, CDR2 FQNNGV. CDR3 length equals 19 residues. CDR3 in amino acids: CASSDRGRGRLAGAYEQYF. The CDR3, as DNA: TGTGCCAGCAGTGACAGGGGGCGGGGAAGACTAGCGGGAGCATACGAGCAGTACTTC. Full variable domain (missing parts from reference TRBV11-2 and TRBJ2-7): EAGVAQSPRYKIIEKRQSVAFWCNPISGHATLYWYQQILGQGPKLLIQFQNNGVVDDSQLPKDRFSAERLKGVDSTLKIQPAKLEDSAVYLCASSDRGRGRLAGAYEQYFGPGTRLTVT.

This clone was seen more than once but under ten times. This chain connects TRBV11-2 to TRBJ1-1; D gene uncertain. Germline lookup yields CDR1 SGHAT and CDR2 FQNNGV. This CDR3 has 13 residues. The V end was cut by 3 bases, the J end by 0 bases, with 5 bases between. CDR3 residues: CASSFQLNTEAFF. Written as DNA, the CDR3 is TGTGCCAGCAGCTTCCAGTTGAACACTGAAGCTTTCTTT.

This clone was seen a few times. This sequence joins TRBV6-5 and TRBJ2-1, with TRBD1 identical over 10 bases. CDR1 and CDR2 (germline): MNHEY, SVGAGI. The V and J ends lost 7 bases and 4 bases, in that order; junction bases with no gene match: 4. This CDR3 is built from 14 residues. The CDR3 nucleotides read TGTGCCAGCACCAGGACAGGGGGATACAATGAGCAGTTCTTC. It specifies CASTRTGGYNEQFF.

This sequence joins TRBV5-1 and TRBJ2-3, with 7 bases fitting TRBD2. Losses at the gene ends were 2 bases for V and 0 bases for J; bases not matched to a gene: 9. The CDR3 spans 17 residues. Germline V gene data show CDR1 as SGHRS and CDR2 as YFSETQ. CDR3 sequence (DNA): TGCGCCAGCAGCTTACGAGGTCTAGCGGCTAGCACAGATACGCAGTATTTT. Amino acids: CASSLRGLAASTDTQYF.

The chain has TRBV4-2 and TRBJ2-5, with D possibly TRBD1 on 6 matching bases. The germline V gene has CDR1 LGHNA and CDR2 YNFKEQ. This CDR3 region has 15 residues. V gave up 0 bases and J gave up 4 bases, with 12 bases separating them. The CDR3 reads CASSQERVGAETQYF. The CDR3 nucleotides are TGTGCCAGCAGCCAAGAGAGGGTGGGGGCAGAGACCCAGTACTTC.

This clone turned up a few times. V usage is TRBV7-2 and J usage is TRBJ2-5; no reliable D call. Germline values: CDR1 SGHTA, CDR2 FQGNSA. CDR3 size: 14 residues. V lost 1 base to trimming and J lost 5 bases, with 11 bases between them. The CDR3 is CASSLGGRRETQYF. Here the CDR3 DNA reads TGTGCCAGCAGCTTAGGAGGCCGACGGGAGACCCAGTACTTC.

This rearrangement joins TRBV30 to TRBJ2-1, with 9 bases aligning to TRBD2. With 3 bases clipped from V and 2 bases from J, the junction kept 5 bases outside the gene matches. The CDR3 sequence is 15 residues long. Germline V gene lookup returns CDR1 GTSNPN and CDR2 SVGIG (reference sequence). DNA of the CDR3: TGTGCCTGGAGCACCGGGACTAGCACCTACAATGAGCAGTTCTTC. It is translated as CAWSTGTSTYNEQFF.